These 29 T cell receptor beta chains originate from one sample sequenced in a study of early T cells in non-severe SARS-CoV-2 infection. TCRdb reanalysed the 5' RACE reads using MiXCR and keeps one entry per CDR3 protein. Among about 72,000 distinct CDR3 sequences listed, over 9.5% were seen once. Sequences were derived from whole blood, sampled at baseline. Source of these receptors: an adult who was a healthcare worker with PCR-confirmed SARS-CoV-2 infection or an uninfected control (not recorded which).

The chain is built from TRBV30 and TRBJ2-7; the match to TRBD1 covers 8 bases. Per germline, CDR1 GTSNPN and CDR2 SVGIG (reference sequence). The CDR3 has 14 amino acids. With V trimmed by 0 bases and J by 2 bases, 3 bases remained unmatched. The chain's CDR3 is CAWSVQGGPYEQYF. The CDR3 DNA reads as TGTGCCTGGAGTGTACAGGGGGGCCCCTACGAGCAGTACTTC. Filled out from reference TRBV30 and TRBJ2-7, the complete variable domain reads SQTIHQWPATLVQPVGSPLSLECTVEGTSNPNLYWYRQAAGRGLQLLFYSVGIGQISSEVPQNLSASRPQDRQFILSSKKLLLSDSGFYLCAWSVQGGPYEQYFGPGTRLTVT.

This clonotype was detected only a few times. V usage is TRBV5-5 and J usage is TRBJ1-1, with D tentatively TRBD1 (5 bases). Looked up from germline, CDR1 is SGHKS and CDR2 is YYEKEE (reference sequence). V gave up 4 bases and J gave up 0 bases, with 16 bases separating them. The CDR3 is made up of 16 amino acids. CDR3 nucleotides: TGTGCCAGCAGCCCTTCCGGGGGTTCCATGAACACTGAAGCTTTCTTT. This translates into CASSPSGGSMNTEAFF.

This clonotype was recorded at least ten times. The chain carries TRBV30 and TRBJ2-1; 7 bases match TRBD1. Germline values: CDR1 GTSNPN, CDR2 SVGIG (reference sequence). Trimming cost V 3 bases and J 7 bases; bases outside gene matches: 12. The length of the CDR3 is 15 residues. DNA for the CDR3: TGTGCCTGGAGCTCCGACTCGGACAGGAATAATGAGCAGTTCTTC. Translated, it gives CAWSSDSDRNNEQFF.

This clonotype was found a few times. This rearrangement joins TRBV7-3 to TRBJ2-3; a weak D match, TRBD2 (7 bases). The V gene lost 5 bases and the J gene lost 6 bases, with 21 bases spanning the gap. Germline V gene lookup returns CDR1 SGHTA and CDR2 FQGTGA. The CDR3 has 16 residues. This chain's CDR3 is CASSPVAGARRDTQYF. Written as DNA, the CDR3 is TGTGCCAGCAGCCCCGTGGCGGGGGCGCGCAGGGATACGCAGTATTTT.

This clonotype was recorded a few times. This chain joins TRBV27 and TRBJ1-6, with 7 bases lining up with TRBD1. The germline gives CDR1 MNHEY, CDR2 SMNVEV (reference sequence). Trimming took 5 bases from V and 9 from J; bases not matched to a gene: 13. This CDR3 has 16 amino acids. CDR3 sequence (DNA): TGTGCCAGCAGTAATCTACCGGACAGGCCAATTTCACCCCTCCACTTT. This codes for CASSNLPDRPISPLHF.

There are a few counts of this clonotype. CDR3 in DNA: TGTGCCAGCAGCTTGGTACAAGGGTCTTCTGGAAACACCATATATTTT. It codes for CASSLVQGSSGNTIYF. The chain employs TRBV11-2 and TRBJ1-3; D gene ambiguous. CDR3 length equals 16 residues. Germline CDR1 SGHAT, CDR2 FQNNGV. V lost 3 bases, J lost 1 base, and 13 bases lay in between.

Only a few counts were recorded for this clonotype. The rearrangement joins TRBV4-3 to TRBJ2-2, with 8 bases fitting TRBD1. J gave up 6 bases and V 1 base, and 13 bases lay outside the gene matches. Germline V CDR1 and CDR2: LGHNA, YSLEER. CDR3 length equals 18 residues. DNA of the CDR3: TGCGCCAGCAGCCAAGCGGCCTCGACAGGGGATCGGGCCGGGGAGCTGTTTTTT. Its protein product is CASSQAASTGDRAGELFF.

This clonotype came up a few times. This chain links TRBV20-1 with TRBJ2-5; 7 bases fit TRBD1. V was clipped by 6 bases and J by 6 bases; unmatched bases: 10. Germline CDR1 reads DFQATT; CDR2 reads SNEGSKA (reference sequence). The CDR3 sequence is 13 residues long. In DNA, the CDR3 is TGCAGTGCCGTACAGGGGAAGGAACAGACCCAGTACTTC. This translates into CSAVQGKEQTQYF.

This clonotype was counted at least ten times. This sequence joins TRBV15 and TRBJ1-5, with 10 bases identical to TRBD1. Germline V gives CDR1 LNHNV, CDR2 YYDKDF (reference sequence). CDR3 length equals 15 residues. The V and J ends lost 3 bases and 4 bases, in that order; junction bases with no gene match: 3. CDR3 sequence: CATSSRQGANQPQHF. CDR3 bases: TGTGCCACCAGCAGCCGACAGGGGGCGAATCAGCCCCAGCATTTT.

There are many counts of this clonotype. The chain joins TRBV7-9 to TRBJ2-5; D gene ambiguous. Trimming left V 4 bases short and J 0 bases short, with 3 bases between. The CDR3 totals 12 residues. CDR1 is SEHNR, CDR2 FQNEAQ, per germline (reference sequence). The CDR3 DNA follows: TGTGCCAGCAGCTCGAACCAAGAGACCCAGTACTTC. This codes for CASSSNQETQYF.

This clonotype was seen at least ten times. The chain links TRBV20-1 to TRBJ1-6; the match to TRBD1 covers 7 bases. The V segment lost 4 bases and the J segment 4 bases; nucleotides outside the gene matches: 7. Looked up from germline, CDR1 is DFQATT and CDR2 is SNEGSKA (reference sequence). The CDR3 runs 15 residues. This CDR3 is CSATYRGQYNSPLHF. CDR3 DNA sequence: TGCAGTGCTACCTACAGGGGACAATATAATTCACCCCTCCACTTT.

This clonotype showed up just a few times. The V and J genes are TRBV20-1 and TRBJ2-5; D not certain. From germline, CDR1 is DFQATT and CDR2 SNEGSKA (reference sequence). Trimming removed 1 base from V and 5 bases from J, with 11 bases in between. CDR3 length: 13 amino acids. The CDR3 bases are TGCAGTGCTAGAGGTCCAATTGGCGAGACCCAGTACTTC. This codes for CSARGPIGETQYF.

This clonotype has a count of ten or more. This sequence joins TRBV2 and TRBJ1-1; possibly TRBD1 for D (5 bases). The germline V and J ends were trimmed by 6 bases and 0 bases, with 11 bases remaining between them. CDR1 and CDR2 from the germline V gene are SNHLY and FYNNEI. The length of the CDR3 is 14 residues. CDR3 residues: CASSRVGVNTEAFF. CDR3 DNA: TGTGCCAGCAGCAGGGTAGGAGTGAACACTGAAGCTTTCTTT.

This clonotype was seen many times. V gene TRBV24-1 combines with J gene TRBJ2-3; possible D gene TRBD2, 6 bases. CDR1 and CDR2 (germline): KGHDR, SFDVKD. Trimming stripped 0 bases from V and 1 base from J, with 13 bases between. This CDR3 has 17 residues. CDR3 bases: TGTGCCACCAGTGATTTGCGTCCGGGGGTCCGCACAGATACGCAGTATTTT. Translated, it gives CATSDLRPGVRTDTQYF.

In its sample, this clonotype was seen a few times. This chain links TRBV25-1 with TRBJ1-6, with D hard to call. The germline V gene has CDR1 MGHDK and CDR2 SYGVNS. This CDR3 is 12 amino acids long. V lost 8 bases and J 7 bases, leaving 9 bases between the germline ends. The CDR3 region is CASGNPNSPLHF. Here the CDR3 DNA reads TGTGCCAGCGGGAACCCAAATTCACCCCTCCACTTT.

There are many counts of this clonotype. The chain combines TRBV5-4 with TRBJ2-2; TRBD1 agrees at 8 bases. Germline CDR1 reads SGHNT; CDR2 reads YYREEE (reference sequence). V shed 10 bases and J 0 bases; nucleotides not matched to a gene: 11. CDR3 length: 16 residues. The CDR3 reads CACGDRGSANTGELFF. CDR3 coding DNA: TGTGCCTGCGGTGACAGGGGAAGTGCGAACACCGGGGAGCTGTTTTTT.

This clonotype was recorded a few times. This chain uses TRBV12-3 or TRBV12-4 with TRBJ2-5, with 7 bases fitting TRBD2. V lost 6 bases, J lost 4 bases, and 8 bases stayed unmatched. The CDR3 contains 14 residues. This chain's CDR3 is CASSATSAGETQYF. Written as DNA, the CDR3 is TGTGCCAGCAGCGCCACTAGCGCAGGAGAGACCCAGTACTTC.

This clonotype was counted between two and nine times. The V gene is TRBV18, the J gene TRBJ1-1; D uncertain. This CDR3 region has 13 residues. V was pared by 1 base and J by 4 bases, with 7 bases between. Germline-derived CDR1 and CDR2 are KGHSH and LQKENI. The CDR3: CASSPRMSTEAFF. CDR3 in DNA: TGTGCCAGCTCACCACGAATGAGCACTGAAGCTTTCTTT.

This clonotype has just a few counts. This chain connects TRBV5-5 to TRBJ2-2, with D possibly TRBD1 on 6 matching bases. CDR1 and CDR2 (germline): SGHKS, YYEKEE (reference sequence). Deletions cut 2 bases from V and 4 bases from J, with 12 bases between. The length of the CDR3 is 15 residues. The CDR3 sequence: CASSFHRAGTGELFF. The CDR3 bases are TGTGCCAGCAGCTTCCACAGGGCGGGCACCGGGGAGCTGTTTTTT. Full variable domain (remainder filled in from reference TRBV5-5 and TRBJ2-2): DAGVTQSPTHLIKTRGQQVTLRCSPISGHKSVSWYQQVLGQGPQFIFQYYEKEERGRGNFPDRFSARQFPNYSSELNVNALLLGDSALYLCASSFHRAGTGELFFGEGSRLTVL.

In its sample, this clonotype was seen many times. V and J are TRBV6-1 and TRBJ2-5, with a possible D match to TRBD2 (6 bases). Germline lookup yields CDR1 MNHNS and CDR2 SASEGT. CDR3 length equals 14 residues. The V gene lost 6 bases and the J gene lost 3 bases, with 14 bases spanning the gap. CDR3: CASRSMGLKETQYF. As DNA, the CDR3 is TGTGCCAGCAGATCCATGGGACTGAAAGAGACCCAGTACTTC.

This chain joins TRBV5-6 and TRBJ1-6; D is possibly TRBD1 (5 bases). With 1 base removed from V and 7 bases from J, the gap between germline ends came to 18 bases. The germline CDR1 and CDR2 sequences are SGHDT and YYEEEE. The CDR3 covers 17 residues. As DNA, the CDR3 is TGTGCCAGCAGCTTGTTGGTCAGCGGCGCAGGGAATTCACCCCTCCACTTT. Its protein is CASSLLVSGAGNSPLHF.

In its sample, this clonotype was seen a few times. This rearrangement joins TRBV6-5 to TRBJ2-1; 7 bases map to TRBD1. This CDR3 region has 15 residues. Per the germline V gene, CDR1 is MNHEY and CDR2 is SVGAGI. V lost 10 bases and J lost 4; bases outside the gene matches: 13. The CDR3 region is CATRPGQEPYNEQFF. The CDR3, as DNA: TGTGCCACCCGTCCCGGACAGGAGCCTTACAATGAGCAGTTCTTC.

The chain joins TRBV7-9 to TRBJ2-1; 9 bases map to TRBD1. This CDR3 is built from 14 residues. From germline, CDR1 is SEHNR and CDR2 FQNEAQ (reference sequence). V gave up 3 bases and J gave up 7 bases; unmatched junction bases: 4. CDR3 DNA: TGTGCCAGCAGCTTGGGGACAGGGATAAATGAGCAGTTCTTC. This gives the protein CASSLGTGINEQFF. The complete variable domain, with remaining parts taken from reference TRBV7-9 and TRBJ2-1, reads DTGVSQNPRHKITKRGQNVTFRCDPISEHNRLYWYRQTLGQGPEFLTYFQNEAQLEKSRLLSDRFSAERPKGSFSTLEIQRTEQGDSAMYLCASSLGTGINEQFFGPGTRLTVL.

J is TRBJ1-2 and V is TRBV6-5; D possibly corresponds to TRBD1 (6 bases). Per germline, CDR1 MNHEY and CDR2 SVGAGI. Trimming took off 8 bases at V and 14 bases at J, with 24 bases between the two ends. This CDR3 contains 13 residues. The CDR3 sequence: CASGPPGQGGGTF. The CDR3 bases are TGTGCCAGCGGTCCCCCGGGTCAGGGAGGGGGTACCTTC.

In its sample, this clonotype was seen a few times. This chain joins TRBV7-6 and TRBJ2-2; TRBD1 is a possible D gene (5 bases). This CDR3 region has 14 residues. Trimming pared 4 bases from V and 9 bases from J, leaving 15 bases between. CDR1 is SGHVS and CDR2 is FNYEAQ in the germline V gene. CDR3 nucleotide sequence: TGTGCCAGCAGCTGGGGCCCCTCTCTCCGGGAGCTGTTTTTT. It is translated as CASSWGPSLRELFF.

Here the CDR3 reads CASSYSGLRPNTEAFF. DNA of the CDR3: TGTGCCAGCAGTTACTCAGGCCTCAGGCCGAACACTGAAGCTTTCTTT. The V and J genes are TRBV6-5 and TRBJ1-1; D not resolved. Trimming stripped 0 bases from V and 1 base from J, with 12 bases between. Germline values: CDR1 MNHEY, CDR2 SVGAGI. The CDR3 spans 16 residues.

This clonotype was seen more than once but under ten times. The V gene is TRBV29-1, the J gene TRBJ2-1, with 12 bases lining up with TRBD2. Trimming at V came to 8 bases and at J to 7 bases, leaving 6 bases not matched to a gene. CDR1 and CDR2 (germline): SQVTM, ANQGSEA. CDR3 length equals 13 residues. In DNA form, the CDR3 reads TGCAGCTCCGTCGGACTAGCGGGGAATGAGCAGTTCTTC. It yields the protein CSSVGLAGNEQFF.

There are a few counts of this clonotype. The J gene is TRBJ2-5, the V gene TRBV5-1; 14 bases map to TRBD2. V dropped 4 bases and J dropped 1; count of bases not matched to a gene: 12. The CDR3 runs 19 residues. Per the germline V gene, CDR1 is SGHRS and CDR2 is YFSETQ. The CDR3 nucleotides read TGCGCCAGCAGCACGGGACTAGCGGGGGCCGCCGGGCTCCAAGAGACCCAGTACTTC. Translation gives CASSTGLAGAAGLQETQYF.

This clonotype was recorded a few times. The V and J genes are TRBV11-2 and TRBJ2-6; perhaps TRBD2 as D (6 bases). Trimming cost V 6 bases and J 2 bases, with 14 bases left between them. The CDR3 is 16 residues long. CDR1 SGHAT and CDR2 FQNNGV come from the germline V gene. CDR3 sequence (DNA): TGTGCCAGCAGGCCCTTCGGAGGGACTGGGGCCAACGTCCTGACTTTC. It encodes CASRPFGGTGANVLTF.